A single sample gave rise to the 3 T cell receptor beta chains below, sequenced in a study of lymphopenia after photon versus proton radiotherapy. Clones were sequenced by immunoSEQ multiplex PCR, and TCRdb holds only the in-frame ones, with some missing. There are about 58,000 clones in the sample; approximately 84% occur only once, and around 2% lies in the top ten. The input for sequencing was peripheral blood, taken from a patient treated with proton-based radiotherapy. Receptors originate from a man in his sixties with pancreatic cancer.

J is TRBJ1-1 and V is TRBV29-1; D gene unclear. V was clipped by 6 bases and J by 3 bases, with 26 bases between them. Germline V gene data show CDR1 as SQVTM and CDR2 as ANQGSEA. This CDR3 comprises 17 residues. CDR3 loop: CSVPAAGTNLWDTEAFF. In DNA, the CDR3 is TGCAGCGTCCCCGCGGCAGGCACAAACCTATGGGACACTGAAGCTTTCTTT.

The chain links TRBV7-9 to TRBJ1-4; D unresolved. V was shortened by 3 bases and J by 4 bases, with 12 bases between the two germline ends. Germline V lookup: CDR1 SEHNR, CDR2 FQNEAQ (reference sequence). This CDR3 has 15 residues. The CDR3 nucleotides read TGTGCCAGCAGCTTGGGCGGCAGTTTTAATGAAAAACTGTTTTTT. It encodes CASSLGGSFNEKLFF.

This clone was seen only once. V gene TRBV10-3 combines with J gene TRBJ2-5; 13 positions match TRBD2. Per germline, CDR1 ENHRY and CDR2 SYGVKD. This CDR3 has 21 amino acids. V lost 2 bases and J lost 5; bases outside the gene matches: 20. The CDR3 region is CAISEMGDPGLAGARMETQYF. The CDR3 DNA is TGTGCCATCAGTGAGATGGGGGACCCCGGACTAGCGGGAGCTCGGATGGAGACCCAGTACTTC.